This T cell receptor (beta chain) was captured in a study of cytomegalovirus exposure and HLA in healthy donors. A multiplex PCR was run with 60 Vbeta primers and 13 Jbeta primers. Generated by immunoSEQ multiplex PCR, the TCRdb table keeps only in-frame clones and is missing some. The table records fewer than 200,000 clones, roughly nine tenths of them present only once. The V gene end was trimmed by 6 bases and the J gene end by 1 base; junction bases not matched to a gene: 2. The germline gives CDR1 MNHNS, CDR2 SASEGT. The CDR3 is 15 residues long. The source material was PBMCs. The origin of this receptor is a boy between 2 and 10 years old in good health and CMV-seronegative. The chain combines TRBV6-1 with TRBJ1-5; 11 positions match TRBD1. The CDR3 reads CASRGQGVSNQPQHF. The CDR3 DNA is TGTGCCAGCAGGGGACAGGGGGTCAGCAATCAGCCCCAGCATTTT.